This T cell receptor beta chain was sequenced during a study of regulatory T cells in long-lasting Graves disease. CDR3 length: 16 residues. Trimming removed 2 bases at V and 0 bases at J, with 13 bases between. The V gene's germline CDR1 is SGHVS and CDR2 FNYEAQ. Specified time point: newly diagnosed GD, antithyroid drugs for less than 3 months. RNA from PBMCs was the source of the TCR library. Arm-PCR of CDR3 regions with iRepertoire HTBI primers generated TCR beta libraries. TCRdb redid the calling of the multiplex PCR reads with MiXCR, one entry per CDR3 protein. The table has under 450,000 distinct CDR3 sequences, 12% seen once. The table lists this clonotype with many counts. In addition, the sample was reused for a study of T cells in Graves' hyperthyroidism and ophthalmopathy. That study adds: Diagnoses were made from clinical symptoms, serum measures (thyroxine and TRAb), thyroid ultrasound and orbital computed tomography. Blood also carried most thyroid clonotypes expanded above 0.001.

The sequence came from a woman aged 18-29 years with Graves disease. The input for sequencing was peripheral blood mononuclear cells (PBMCs), taken at new diagnosis, from a patient treated with antithyroid drugs. V is TRBV7-6 and J is TRBJ2-5; tentatively, D is TRBD2 (7 bases). CDR3: CASSLLGGGNQETQYF. The CDR3 DNA reads as TGTGCCAGCAGCTTACTCGGCGGGGGCAACCAAGAGACCCAGTACTTC.